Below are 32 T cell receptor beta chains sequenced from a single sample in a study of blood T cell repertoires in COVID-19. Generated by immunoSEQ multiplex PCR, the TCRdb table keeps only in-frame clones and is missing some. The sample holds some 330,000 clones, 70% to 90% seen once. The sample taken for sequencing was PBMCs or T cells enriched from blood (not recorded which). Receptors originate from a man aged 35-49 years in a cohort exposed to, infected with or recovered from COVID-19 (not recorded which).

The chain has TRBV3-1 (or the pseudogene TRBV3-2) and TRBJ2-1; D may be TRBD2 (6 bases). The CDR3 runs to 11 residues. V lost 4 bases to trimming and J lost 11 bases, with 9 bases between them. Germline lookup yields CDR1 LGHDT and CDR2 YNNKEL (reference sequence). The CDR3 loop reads CASSLRGKQFF. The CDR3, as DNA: TGTGCCAGCAGCCTGCGGGGAAAGCAGTTCTTC.

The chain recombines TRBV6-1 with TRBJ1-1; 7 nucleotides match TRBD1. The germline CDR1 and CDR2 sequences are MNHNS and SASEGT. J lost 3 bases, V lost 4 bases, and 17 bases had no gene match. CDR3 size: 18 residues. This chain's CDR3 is CASSVSSTGSRSDTEAFF. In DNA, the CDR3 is TGTGCCAGCAGTGTTAGTTCGACAGGGTCCAGATCTGACACTGAAGCTTTCTTT.

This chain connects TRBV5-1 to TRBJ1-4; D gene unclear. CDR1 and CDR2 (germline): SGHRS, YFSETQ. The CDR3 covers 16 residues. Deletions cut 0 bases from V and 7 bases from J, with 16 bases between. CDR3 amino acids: CASSLGAFAMGEKLFF. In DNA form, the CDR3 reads TGCGCCAGCAGCTTGGGGGCCTTTGCAATGGGTGAAAAACTGTTTTTT.

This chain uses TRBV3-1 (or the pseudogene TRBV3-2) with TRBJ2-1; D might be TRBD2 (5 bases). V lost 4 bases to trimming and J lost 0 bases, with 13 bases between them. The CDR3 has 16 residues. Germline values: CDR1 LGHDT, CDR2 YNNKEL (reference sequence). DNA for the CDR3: TGTGCCAGCAGCCGAACGCCCCGGGACTCCTACAATGAGCAGTTCTTC. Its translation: CASSRTPRDSYNEQFF.

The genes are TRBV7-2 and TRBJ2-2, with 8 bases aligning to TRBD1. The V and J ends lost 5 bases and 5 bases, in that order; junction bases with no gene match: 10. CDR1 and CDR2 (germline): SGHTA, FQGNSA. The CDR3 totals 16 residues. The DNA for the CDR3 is TGTGCCAGCAGCCCTAGGGGACAGGCTTTTACCGGGGAGCTGTTTTTT. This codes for CASSPRGQAFTGELFF.

The CDR3 DNA sequence: TGTGCCAGCAGCTTCGGATCAGGGGCTGGAAACACCATATATTTT. Translation gives CASSFGSGAGNTIYF. The chain recombines TRBV11-2 with TRBJ1-3; a weak D match, TRBD1 (6 bases). Germline assignment: CDR1 SGHAT and CDR2 FQNNGV. The CDR3 totals 15 residues. The germline V and J ends were trimmed by 3 bases and 2 bases, with 11 bases remaining between them.

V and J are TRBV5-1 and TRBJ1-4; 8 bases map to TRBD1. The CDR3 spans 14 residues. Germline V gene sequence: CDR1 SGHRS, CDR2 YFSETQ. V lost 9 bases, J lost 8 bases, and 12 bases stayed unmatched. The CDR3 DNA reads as TGCGCCACCTCCCGACAGGGGATCAACGAAAAACTGTTTTTT. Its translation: CATSRQGINEKLFF.

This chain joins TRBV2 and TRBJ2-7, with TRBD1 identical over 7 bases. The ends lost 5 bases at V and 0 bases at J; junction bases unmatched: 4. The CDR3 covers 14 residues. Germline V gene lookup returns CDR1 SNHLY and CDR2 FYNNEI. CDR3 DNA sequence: TGTGCCAGCAGTCCTCAGGGGGTCTCCTACGAGCAGTACTTC. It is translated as CASSPQGVSYEQYF.

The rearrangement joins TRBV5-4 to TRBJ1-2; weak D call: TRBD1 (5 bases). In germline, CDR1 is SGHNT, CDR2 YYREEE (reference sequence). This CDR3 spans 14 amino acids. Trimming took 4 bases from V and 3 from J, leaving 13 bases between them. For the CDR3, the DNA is TGTGCCAGCAGCCCCAAAGGGGTCTACTATGGCTACACCTTC. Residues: CASSPKGVYYGYTF.

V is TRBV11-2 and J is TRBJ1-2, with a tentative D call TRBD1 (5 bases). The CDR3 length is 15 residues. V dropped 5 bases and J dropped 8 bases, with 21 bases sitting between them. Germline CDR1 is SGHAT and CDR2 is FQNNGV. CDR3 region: CASSLTEQGTEGYTF. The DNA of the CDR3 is TGTGCCAGCAGCCTTACCGAGCAGGGTACAGAGGGCTACACCTTC.

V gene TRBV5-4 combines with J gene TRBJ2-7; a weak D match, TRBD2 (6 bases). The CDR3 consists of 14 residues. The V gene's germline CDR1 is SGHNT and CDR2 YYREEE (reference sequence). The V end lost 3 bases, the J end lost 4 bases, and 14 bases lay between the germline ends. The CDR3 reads CASSSRDSGYEQYF. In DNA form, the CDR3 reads TGTGCCAGCAGCTCTCGGGACTCCGGATACGAGCAGTACTTC.

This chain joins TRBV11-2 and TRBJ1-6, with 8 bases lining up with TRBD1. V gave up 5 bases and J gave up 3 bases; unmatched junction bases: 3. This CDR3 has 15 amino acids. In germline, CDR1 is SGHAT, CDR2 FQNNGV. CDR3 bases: TGTGCCAGCAGCCTGGGACAGGTCTATAATTCACCCCTCCACTTT. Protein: CASSLGQVYNSPLHF.

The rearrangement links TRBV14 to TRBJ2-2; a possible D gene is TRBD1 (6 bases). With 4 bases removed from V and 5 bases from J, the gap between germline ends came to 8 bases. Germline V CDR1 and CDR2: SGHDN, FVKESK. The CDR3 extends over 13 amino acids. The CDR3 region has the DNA TGTGCCAGCAGCCGTACAGGGACCGGGGAGCTGTTTTTT. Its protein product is CASSRTGTGELFF.

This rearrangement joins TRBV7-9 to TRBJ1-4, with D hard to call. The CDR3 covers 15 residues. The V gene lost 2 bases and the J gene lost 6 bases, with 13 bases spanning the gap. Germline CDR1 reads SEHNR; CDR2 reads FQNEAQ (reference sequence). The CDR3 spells CASSLLGQDHEKLFF. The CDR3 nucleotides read TGTGCCAGCAGCTTATTGGGCCAGGATCATGAAAAACTGTTTTTT.

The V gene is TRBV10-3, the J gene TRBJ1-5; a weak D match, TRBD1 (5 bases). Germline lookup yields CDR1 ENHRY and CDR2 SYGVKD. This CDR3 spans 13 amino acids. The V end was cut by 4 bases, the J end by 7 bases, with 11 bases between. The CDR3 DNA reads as TGTGCCATCAGTGTCGGGGGATTACAGCCCCAGCATTTT. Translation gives CAISVGGLQPQHF.

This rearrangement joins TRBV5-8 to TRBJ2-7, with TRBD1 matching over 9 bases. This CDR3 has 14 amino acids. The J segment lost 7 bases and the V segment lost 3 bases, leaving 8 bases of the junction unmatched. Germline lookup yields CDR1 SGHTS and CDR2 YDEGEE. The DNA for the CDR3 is TGTGCCAGCAGCTACAGGGGGCGAACGAGGGAGCAGTACTTC. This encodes CASSYRGRTREQYF.

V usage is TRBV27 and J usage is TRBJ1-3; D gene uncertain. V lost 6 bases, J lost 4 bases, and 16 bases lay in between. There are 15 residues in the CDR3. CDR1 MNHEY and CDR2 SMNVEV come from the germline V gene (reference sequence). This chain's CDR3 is CASSPREGKGNTIYF. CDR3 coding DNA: TGTGCCAGCAGCCCTAGGGAGGGAAAGGGAAACACCATATATTTT.

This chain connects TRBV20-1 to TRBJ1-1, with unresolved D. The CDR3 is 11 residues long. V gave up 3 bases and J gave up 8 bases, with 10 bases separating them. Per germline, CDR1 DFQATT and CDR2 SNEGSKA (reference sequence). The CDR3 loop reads CSASSQVEAFF. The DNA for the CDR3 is TGCAGTGCTAGTTCTCAGGTGGAAGCTTTCTTT.

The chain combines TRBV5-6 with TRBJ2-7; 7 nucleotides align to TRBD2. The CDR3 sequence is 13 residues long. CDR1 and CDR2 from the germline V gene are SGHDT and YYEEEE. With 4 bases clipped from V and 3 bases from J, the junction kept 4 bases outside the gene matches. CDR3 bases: TGTGCCAGCAGCCCTAGCGGTGGCTACGAGCAGTACTTC. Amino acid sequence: CASSPSGGYEQYF.

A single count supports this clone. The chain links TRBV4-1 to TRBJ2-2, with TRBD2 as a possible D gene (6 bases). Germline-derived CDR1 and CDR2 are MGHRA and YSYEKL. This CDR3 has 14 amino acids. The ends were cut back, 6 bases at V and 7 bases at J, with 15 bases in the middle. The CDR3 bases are TGCGCCAGCAGGCCTTCACTAGCAGTCGGGGAGCTGTTTTTT. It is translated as CASRPSLAVGELFF.

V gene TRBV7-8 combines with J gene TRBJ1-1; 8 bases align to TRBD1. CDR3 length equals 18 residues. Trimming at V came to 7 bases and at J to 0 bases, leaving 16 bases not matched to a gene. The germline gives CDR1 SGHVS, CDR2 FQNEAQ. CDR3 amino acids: CASTDKSGTGAMNTEAFF. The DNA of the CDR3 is TGTGCCAGCACCGATAAGAGTGGGACAGGAGCCATGAACACTGAAGCTTTCTTT. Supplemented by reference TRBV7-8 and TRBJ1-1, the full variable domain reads GAGVSQSPRYKVAKRGQDVALRCDPISGHVSLFWYQQALGQGPEFLTYFQNEAQLDKSGLPSDRFFAERPEGSVSTLKIQRTQQEDSAVYLCASTDKSGTGAMNTEAFFGQGTRLTVV.

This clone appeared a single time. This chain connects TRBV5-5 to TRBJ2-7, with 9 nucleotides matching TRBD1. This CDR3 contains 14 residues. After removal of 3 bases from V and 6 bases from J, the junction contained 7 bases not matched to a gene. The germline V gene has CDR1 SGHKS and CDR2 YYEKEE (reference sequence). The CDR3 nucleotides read TGTGCCAGCAGCTCTCGGGACAGGGAGGGCGAGCAGTACTTC. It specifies CASSSRDREGEQYF.

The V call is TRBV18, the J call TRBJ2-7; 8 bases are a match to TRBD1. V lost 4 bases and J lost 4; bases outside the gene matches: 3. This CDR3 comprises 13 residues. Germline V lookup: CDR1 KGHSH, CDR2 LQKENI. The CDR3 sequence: CASSQDRVYEQYF. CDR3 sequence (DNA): TGTGCCAGCTCACAGGACAGGGTTTACGAGCAGTACTTC.

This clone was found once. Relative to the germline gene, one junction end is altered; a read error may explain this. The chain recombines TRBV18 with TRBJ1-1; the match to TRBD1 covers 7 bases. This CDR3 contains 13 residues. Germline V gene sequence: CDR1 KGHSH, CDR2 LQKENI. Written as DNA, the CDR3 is TGTGCCAGCTCACCCGGGACAGCTACTGTAGCTTTCTTT. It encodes CASSPGTATVAFF.

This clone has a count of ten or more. CDR3 in DNA: TGTGCCAGTAGTATAGCGAGGGGGATGAACACTGAAGCTTTCTTT. Protein sequence: CASSIARGMNTEAFF. This chain uses TRBV19 with TRBJ1-1; possible D gene TRBD1, 6 bases. Germline CDR1 reads LNHDA; CDR2 reads SQIVND (reference sequence). CDR3 size: 15 residues. Trimming left V 1 base short and J 0 bases short, with 9 bases between.

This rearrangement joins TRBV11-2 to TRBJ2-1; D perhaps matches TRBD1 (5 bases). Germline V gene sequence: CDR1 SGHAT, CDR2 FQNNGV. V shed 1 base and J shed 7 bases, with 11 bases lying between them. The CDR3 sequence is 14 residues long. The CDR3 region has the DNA TGTGCCAGCAGCTTAGTTTTTCGACAGAATGAGCAGTTCTTC. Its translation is CASSLVFRQNEQFF.

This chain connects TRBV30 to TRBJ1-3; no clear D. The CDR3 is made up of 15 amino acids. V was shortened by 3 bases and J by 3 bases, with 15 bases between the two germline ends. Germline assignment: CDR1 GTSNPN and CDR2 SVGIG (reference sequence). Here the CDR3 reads CAWSRVFALGNTIYF. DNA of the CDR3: TGTGCCTGGAGCCGGGTCTTCGCCCTTGGAAACACCATATATTTT.

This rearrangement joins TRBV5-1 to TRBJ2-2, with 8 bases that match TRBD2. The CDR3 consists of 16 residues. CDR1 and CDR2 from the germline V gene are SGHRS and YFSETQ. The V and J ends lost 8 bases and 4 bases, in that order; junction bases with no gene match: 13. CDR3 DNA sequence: TGCGCCAGGGGGAATGCGACTAGCGATAGCACCGGGGAGCTGTTTTTT. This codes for CARGNATSDSTGELFF.

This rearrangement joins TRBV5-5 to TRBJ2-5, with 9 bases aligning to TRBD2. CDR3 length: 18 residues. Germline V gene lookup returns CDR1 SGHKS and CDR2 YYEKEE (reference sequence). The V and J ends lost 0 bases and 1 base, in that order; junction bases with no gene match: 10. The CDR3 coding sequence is TGTGCCAGCAGCTTGGAAGGTCTAGGCGGGAGGGCCCAAGAGACCCAGTACTTC. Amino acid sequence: CASSLEGLGGRAQETQYF.

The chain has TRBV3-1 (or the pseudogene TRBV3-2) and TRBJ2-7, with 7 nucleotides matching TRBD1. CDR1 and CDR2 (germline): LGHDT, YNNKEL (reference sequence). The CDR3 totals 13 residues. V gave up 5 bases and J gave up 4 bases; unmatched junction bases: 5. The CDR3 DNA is TGTGCCAGCAGCTACAGGGGTGGGTACGAGCAGTACTTC. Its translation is CASSYRGGYEQYF.

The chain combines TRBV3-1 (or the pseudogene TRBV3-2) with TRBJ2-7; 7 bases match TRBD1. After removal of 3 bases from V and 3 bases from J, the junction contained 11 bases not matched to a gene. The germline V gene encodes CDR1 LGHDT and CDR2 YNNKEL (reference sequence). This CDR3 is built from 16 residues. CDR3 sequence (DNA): TGTGCCAGCAGCCAGTCGGTAGGGACAGTACTCTACGAGCAGTACTTC. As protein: CASSQSVGTVLYEQYF.

CDR3 region: CASMSDRRSYNEQFF. For the CDR3, the DNA is TGTGCCAGCATGAGTGACAGGAGATCCTACAATGAGCAGTTCTTC. This sequence joins TRBV7-9 and TRBJ2-1; D might be TRBD1 (6 bases). V gave up 7 bases and J gave up 1 base, with 14 bases separating them. The CDR3 consists of 15 residues. The V gene's germline CDR1 is SEHNR and CDR2 FQNEAQ (reference sequence).